The 17 T cell receptor beta chains given below trace back to one sample, sequenced in a study of cytomegalovirus exposure and HLA in healthy donors. In the PCR, 60 Vbeta and 13 Jbeta primers were used. The method was immunoSEQ multiplex PCR; TCRdb's version includes in-frame clones alone and lacks a portion of them. The table shows approximately 150,000 clones, with around 88% occurring only once. Sequencing was done on a sample of PBMCs. All receptors derive from a woman aged 25 to 39 in good health and CMV-seronegative.

CDR3 nucleotide sequence: TGTGCCAGCAGCCGACAACAGAGCTCCTATAATTCACCCCTCCACTTT. It codes for CASSRQQSSYNSPLHF. V gene TRBV6-6 combines with J gene TRBJ1-6; D is undetermined. The germline CDR1 and CDR2 sequences are MNHNY and SVGAGI (reference sequence). CDR3 length: 16 amino acids. Trimming left V 6 bases short and J 0 bases short, with 12 bases between.

The table lists this clone with a count of one. The gene calls are TRBV19 and TRBJ2-1, with 8 positions matching TRBD2. From germline, CDR1 is LNHDA and CDR2 SQIVND (reference sequence). V trimming: 4 bases; J trimming: 3 bases; junction bases outside the gene matches: 5. The CDR3 spans 15 residues. DNA for the CDR3: TGTGCCAGTAGTACGGTCGGGAGGGACTACAATGAGCAGTTCTTC. Amino acids: CASSTVGRDYNEQFF.

The J gene is TRBJ2-5, the V gene TRBV27, with 9 bases fitting TRBD2. J gave up 1 base and V 3 bases, and 3 bases lay outside the gene matches. The CDR3 contains 15 residues. Per the germline V gene, CDR1 is MNHEY and CDR2 is SMNVEV (reference sequence). CDR3 nucleotides: TGTGCCAGCAGTTTCGGGCGGGGGGGCCAAGAGACCCAGTACTTC. Translation gives CASSFGRGGQETQYF.

The chain uses TRBV29-1 and TRBJ1-1; D not certain. Trimming left V 4 bases short and J 2 bases short, with 8 bases between. The germline CDR1 and CDR2 sequences are SQVTM and ANQGSEA. The CDR3 runs 12 residues. The CDR3 region is CSVGLQNTEAFF. The CDR3 DNA reads as TGCAGCGTTGGGCTGCAAAACACTGAAGCTTTCTTT. The full variable domain, with the rest looked up from reference TRBV29-1 and TRBJ1-1, is SAVISQKPSRDICQRGTSLTIQCQVDSQVTMMFWYRQQPGQSLTLIATANQGSEATYESGFVIDKFPISRPNLTFSTLTVSNMSPEDSSIYLCSVGLQNTEAFFGQGTRLTVV.

V usage is TRBV2 and J usage is TRBJ1-1, with D perhaps TRBD1 (5 bases). Trimming shortened V by 6 bases and J by 0 bases, and 8 bases separated the two germline ends. The germline CDR1 and CDR2 sequences are SNHLY and FYNNEI. The CDR3 runs 13 residues. CDR3 protein: CASSRDMNTEAFF. For the CDR3, the DNA is TGTGCCAGCAGCAGGGATATGAACACTGAAGCTTTCTTT.

The chain combines TRBV7-7 with TRBJ2-5, with 8 bases aligning to TRBD1. The CDR3 length is 13 residues. Trimming took 5 bases from V and 4 from J; bases not matched to a gene: 3. The germline gives CDR1 SSHAT, CDR2 FNYEAQ (reference sequence). Here the CDR3 DNA reads TGTGCCAGCAGCCCAGGACAGGGAGAGACCCAGTACTTC. This codes for CASSPGQGETQYF.

The J gene is TRBJ2-7, the V gene TRBV5-4; D is ambiguous. Per germline, CDR1 SGHNT and CDR2 YYREEE (reference sequence). Trimming cost V 3 bases and J 3 bases, with 4 bases left between them. The CDR3 has 11 amino acids. The CDR3 loop reads CASSSLYEQYF. For the CDR3, the DNA is TGTGCCAGCAGCTCCCTCTACGAGCAGTACTTC.

This clone showed up just once. This rearrangement joins TRBV7-9 to TRBJ2-4; D is possibly TRBD1 (6 bases). Trimming took 4 bases from V and 3 from J, leaving 13 bases between them. The CDR3 has 15 amino acids. In germline, CDR1 is SEHNR, CDR2 FQNEAQ (reference sequence). The CDR3 nucleotides are TGTGCCAGCAGCTCGACAGGTTTCGACAAAAACATTCAGTACTTC. This codes for CASSSTGFDKNIQYF.

This chain uses TRBV11-2 with TRBJ2-7; 7 nucleotides align to TRBD1. Per the germline V gene, CDR1 is SGHAT and CDR2 is FQNNGV. J gave up 3 bases and V 1 base, and 6 bases lay outside the gene matches. The CDR3 totals 15 residues. The CDR3 protein is CASSLATGAFYEQYF. The CDR3 DNA reads as TGTGCCAGCAGCTTAGCCACAGGGGCCTTCTACGAGCAGTACTTC.

J is TRBJ2-1 and V is TRBV19; TRBD1 might be the D (7 bases). The V and J ends lost 7 bases and 6 bases respectively, with 19 bases between them. Per germline, CDR1 LNHDA and CDR2 SQIVND (reference sequence). The CDR3 sequence is 15 residues long. CDR3 amino acids: CASKQRRDSLNEQFF. CDR3 DNA sequence: TGTGCCAGTAAACAGAGGCGGGACAGCCTCAATGAGCAGTTCTTC.

The V and J genes are TRBV28 and TRBJ1-5; no firm D call. CDR3 size: 13 residues. Trimming shortened V by 6 bases and J by 3 bases, and 9 bases separated the two germline ends. The V gene's germline CDR1 is MDHEN and CDR2 SYDVKM. CDR3 in DNA: TGTGCCAGCAGAACAGCCCTCAATCAGCCCCAGCATTTT. Its protein product is CASRTALNQPQHF.

This clone was seen only once. The CDR3, as DNA: TGTGCCAGCAGAAGACAGGGCTCTCGTGGCTACACCTTC. The encoded protein is CASRRQGSRGYTF. V is TRBV28 and J is TRBJ1-2, with 7 bases aligning to TRBD1. Germline V gene lookup returns CDR1 MDHEN and CDR2 SYDVKM. Unmatched junction bases numbered 8, after V lost 6 bases and J lost 7 bases. The CDR3 is 13 residues long.

The chain uses TRBV5-1 and TRBJ2-3; D might be TRBD1 (5 bases). The V gene lost 4 bases and the J gene lost 2 bases, with 11 bases spanning the gap. The CDR3 totals 14 residues. Germline V gene sequence: CDR1 SGHRS, CDR2 YFSETQ. This chain's CDR3 is CASSDRQLTDTQYF. CDR3 nucleotide sequence: TGCGCCAGCAGCGATAGACAGCTCACAGATACGCAGTATTTT.

V and J are TRBV6-1 and TRBJ2-3, with TRBD2 matching 13 bases. Germline V gene sequence: CDR1 MNHNS, CDR2 SASEGT. The CDR3 is 16 amino acids. Losses at the gene ends were 4 bases for V and 3 bases for J; bases not matched to a gene: 4. The CDR3 coding sequence is TGTGCCAGCAGTGCCGGACTAGCGGGAGCTACAGATACGCAGTATTTT. It yields the protein CASSAGLAGATDTQYF.

The chain couples TRBV19 to TRBJ1-1; 7 bases are a match to TRBD1. Germline V gene data show CDR1 as LNHDA and CDR2 as SQIVND (reference sequence). The V segment lost 8 bases and the J segment 2 bases; nucleotides outside the gene matches: 5. The CDR3 runs to 13 residues. CDR3 loop: CASARTGNTEAFF. CDR3 in DNA: TGTGCCAGTGCCAGGACAGGAAACACTGAAGCTTTCTTT. The full variable domain, in which reference TRBV19 and TRBJ1-1 provide the parts outside the CDR3, is DGGITQSPKYLFRKEGQNVTLSCEQNLNHDAMYWYRQDPGQGLRLIYYSQIVNDFQKGDIAEGYSVSREKKESFPLTVTSAQKNPTAFYLCASARTGNTEAFFGQGTRLTVV.

V usage is TRBV9 and J usage is TRBJ2-2; 10 positions agree with TRBD1. The ends lost 6 bases at V and 4 bases at J; junction bases unmatched: 6. The CDR3 length is 15 residues. CDR1 is SGDLS, CDR2 YYNGEE, per germline. The CDR3 coding sequence is TGTGCCAGCAACGGGGGGACAGGGGTCACCGGGGAGCTGTTTTTT. Encoded protein: CASNGGTGVTGELFF.

V is TRBV30 and J is TRBJ2-5; TRBD2 matches 8 bases. The germline gives CDR1 GTSNPN, CDR2 SVGIG (reference sequence). This CDR3 spans 13 amino acids. Losses at the gene ends were 0 bases for V and 4 bases for J; bases not matched to a gene: 1. CDR3 coding DNA: TGTGCCTGGAGTGTTCTAGCGGGAGAGACCCAGTACTTC. This encodes CAWSVLAGETQYF. Full variable domain (missing parts from reference TRBV30 and TRBJ2-5): SQTIHQWPATLVQPVGSPLSLECTVEGTSNPNLYWYRQAAGRGLQLLFYSVGIGQISSEVPQNLSASRPQDRQFILSSKKLLLSDSGFYLCAWSVLAGETQYFGPGTRLLVL.